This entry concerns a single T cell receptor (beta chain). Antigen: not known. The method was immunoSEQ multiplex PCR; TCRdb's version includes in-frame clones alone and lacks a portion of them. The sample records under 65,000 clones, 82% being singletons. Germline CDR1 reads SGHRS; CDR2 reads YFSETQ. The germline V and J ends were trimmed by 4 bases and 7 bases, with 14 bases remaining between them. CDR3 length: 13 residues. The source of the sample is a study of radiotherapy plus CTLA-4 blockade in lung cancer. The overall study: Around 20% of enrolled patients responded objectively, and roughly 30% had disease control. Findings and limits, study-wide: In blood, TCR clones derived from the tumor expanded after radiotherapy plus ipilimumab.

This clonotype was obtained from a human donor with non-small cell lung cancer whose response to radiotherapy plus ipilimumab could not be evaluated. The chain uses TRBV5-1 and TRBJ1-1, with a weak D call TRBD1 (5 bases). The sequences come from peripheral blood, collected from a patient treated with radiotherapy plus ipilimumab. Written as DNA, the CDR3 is TGCGCCAGCAGCCTTGCGGGGGAAGGTGAAGCTTTCTTT. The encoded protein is CASSLAGEGEAFF.